The entry that follows covers one TCR beta chain sequence. Antigen specificity is unknown. The amount of total RNA extracted per sample was at least 5.5 micrograms. The data belong to a study of blood T cells in healthy people across ages. Together with a sample-barcoded 5' primer, a J-beta primer mix was included in a second PCR lasting about 7 to 11 cycles. A single record per CDR3 protein comes from TCRdb applying MiXCR to the 5' RACE reads. The sample has about 1,600,000 distinct CDR3 sequences, roughly 45% seen once. Deletions cut 0 bases from V and 10 bases from J, with 13 bases between. From germline, CDR1 is MNHNY and CDR2 SVGAGI (reference sequence). This CDR3 is 14 amino acids long. General study points: Unknown CMV status may confound age-related changes in expanded clones. Naive CD4+ cells and diversity were both higher in long-lived donors than in aged donors. Using unsorted PBMCs precluded a conclusive naive versus antigen-experienced comparison.

The sample taken for sequencing was blood. This receptor was obtained from a woman under 30 in good health. V gene TRBV6-6 combines with J gene TRBJ2-1; D not resolved. CDR3: CASSYSSAAHEQFF. DNA for the CDR3: TGTGCCAGCAGTTACTCAAGTGCAGCACACGAGCAGTTCTTC.